One sample yielded the 17 T cell receptor beta chains listed below, sequenced in a study of T cell responses to AZD1222 COVID-19 vaccine. Produced via immunoSEQ multiplex PCR; TCRdb's table is partial and in-frame only. Of around 95,000 clones in the sample, more than 75% were seen once. Sequenced here: peripheral blood, sampled on day 0 of MenACWY control vaccination. The receptors stem from an adult in good health.

The chain combines TRBV9 with TRBJ1-1, with D possibly being TRBD1 (5 bases). V was trimmed by 4 bases and J by 4 bases, leaving 17 bases between them. Germline V CDR1 and CDR2: SGDLS, YYNGEE. CDR3 length: 15 residues. The chain's CDR3 is CASSPRQRFSTEAFF. The DNA for the CDR3 is TGTGCCAGCAGCCCGAGACAGCGCTTCTCCACTGAAGCTTTCTTT. Full variable domain (rest looked up from reference TRBV9 and TRBJ1-1): DSGVTQTPKHLITATGQRVTLRCSPRSGDLSVYWYQQSLDQGLQFLIQYYNGEERAKGNILERFSAQQFPDLHSELNLSSLELGDSALYFCASSPRQRFSTEAFFGQGTRLTVV.

The chain's CDR3 is CASSYSRGGVYTEAFF. The CDR3 region has the DNA TGTGCCAGCAGTTACTCGAGGGGGGGCGTCTACACTGAAGCTTTCTTT. The chain links TRBV6-5 to TRBJ1-1; D may be TRBD1 (6 bases). This CDR3 has 16 amino acids. Germline lookup yields CDR1 MNHEY and CDR2 SVGAGI. V lost 0 bases to trimming and J lost 3 bases, with 14 bases between them.

In its sample, this clone was seen a few times. The chain has TRBV11-2 and TRBJ2-1; D ambiguous. The CDR3 extends over 16 amino acids. Germline CDR1 SGHAT, CDR2 FQNNGV. Deletions cut 1 base from V and 0 bases from J, with 10 bases between. CDR3 protein: CASSLGAESSYNEQFF. The CDR3 nucleotides read TGTGCCAGCAGCTTAGGGGCGGAAAGCTCCTACAATGAGCAGTTCTTC.

The J gene is TRBJ2-1, the V gene TRBV7-9; no clear D gene. V gave up 5 bases and J gave up 7 bases, with 12 bases separating them. CDR3 length equals 13 residues. CDR1 SEHNR and CDR2 FQNEAQ come from the germline V gene (reference sequence). CDR3 nucleotide sequence: TGTGCCAGCAGCCTGGCGTTGGGGAATGAGCAGTTCTTC. This encodes CASSLALGNEQFF.

The chain carries TRBV7-2 and TRBJ2-5; 9 nucleotides match TRBD1. Unmatched junction bases numbered 5, after V lost 4 bases and J lost 2 bases. The CDR3 is 15 amino acids. CDR1 is SGHTA, CDR2 FQGNSA, per germline. CDR3 in amino acids: CASSSDRGIQETQYF. The CDR3 DNA reads as TGTGCCAGCAGCTCAGACAGGGGGATACAAGAGACCCAGTACTTC.

The chain has TRBV7-2 and TRBJ1-2; 9 nucleotides agree with TRBD1. CDR1 is SGHTA and CDR2 is FQGNSA in the germline V gene. The CDR3 has 14 amino acids. Trimming at V came to 5 bases and at J to 0 bases, leaving 1 base not matched to a gene. CDR3 in DNA: TGTGCCAGCAGCCGGGACAGGGCTAACTATGGCTACACCTTC. It encodes CASSRDRANYGYTF.

Remarks on this clone: One junction end does not reproduce the germline sequence, and a read error may be involved. The rearrangement links TRBV25-1 to TRBJ2-2; 7 bases align to TRBD1. Per germline, CDR1 MGHDK and CDR2 SYGVNS. The CDR3 is 13 amino acids. The chain's CDR3 is CASRKGGTGKLFF. CDR3 DNA sequence: TGTGCCAGCAGAAAAGGGGGCACCGGGAAGCTGTTTTTT.

The chain carries TRBV4-1 and TRBJ2-1; 11 bases are a match to TRBD2. The CDR3 spans 17 residues. V was pared by 3 bases and J by 6 bases, with 10 bases of the junction left unmatched. Germline V lookup: CDR1 MGHRA, CDR2 YSYEKL. Here the CDR3 DNA reads TGCGCCAGCAGCCAGGAACGACTAGCGGGAAGATTCAATGAGCAGTTCTTC. This encodes CASSQERLAGRFNEQFF.

The chain links TRBV4-1 to TRBJ1-3; a weak D match, TRBD1 (6 bases). Germline CDR1 is MGHRA and CDR2 is YSYEKL. V was trimmed by 0 bases and J by 4 bases, leaving 13 bases between them. The CDR3 has 16 residues. This CDR3 is CASSQEQRGRGNTIYF. The CDR3 region has the DNA TGCGCCAGCAGCCAAGAGCAACGGGGGCGAGGAAACACCATATATTTT.

The rearrangement joins TRBV4-3 to TRBJ1-4; the match to TRBD1 covers 7 bases. This CDR3 is built from 14 residues. Germline CDR1 reads LGHNA; CDR2 reads YSLEER. V trimming: 5 bases; J trimming: 3 bases; junction bases outside the gene matches: 3. CDR3: CASSKGAANEKLFF. DNA of the CDR3: TGCGCCAGCAGCAAGGGGGCAGCTAATGAAAAACTGTTTTTT.

The chain links TRBV28 to TRBJ1-2, with TRBD1 identical over 8 bases. The V gene's germline CDR1 is MDHEN and CDR2 SYDVKM. The CDR3 has 17 residues. The trim removed 7 bases at V and 3 bases at J, leaving 16 bases unmatched. The CDR3 DNA sequence: TGTGCCAGCACCATCATGGGGCAGCAGGGGGCTGACTATGGCTACACCTTC. Translating gives CASTIMGQQGADYGYTF.

The chain combines TRBV9 with TRBJ1-6, with D perhaps TRBD1 (5 bases). The germline V gene has CDR1 SGDLS and CDR2 YYNGEE. V shed 4 bases and J shed 3 bases, with 17 bases lying between them. The CDR3 sequence is 17 residues long. The CDR3 DNA reads as TGTGCCAGCAGCATGTACGCTCAGAGGGGCTATAATTCACCCCTCCACTTT. This translates into CASSMYAQRGYNSPLHF.

The chain combines TRBV28 with TRBJ2-3; TRBD2 matches at 8 bases. The V and J ends lost 8 bases and 11 bases, in that order; junction bases with no gene match: 18. The germline V gene has CDR1 MDHEN and CDR2 SYDVKM. This CDR3 has 15 amino acids. The CDR3: CASSSGTRGFLEQYF. CDR3 nucleotides: TGTGCCAGCTCCTCCGGGACTAGAGGGTTTCTGGAGCAGTATTTT.

The chain has TRBV5-1 and TRBJ1-1; 10 nucleotides agree with TRBD1. The CDR3 totals 13 residues. CDR1 SGHRS and CDR2 YFSETQ come from the germline V gene. Trimming cost V 7 bases and J 2 bases; bases outside gene matches: 2. CDR3 protein: CASRTGGNTEAFF. CDR3 nucleotide sequence: TGCGCCAGCCGGACAGGGGGAAACACTGAAGCTTTCTTT.

The J gene is TRBJ1-2, the V gene TRBV10-3, with 9 bases matching TRBD1. CDR1 is ENHRY and CDR2 is SYGVKD in the germline V gene. Unmatched junction bases numbered 4, after V lost 8 bases and J lost 0 bases. The CDR3 consists of 14 residues. The CDR3 region is CAIGQGQSNYGYTF. CDR3 sequence (DNA): TGTGCCATCGGACAGGGGCAGTCTAACTATGGCTACACCTTC.

V gene TRBV5-6 combines with J gene TRBJ1-6, with 11 bases fitting TRBD1. Trimming at V came to 4 bases and at J to 9 bases, leaving 3 bases not matched to a gene. The CDR3 sequence is 14 residues long. CDR1 and CDR2 (germline): SGHDT, YYEEEE. The CDR3 loop reads CASSRDRGTSPLHF. The CDR3 nucleotides read TGTGCCAGCAGCCGGGACAGGGGGACTTCACCCCTCCACTTT.

The gene calls are TRBV19 and TRBJ1-3, with unresolved D. Trimming took 4 bases from V and 0 from J, leaving 13 bases between them. The CDR3 runs 16 residues. Germline CDR1 LNHDA, CDR2 SQIVND (reference sequence). The CDR3 loop reads CASSSRVSTSGNTIYF. The CDR3, as DNA: TGTGCCAGTAGTAGTAGGGTCTCGACCTCTGGAAACACCATATATTTT.